These 14 T cell receptor beta chains were all obtained from the same sample, sequenced in a study of shared clonotypes between healthy human individuals. Profiled with immunoSEQ multiplex PCR; TCRdb holds only in-frame clones, not every one. The repertoire holds nearly 500,000 clones, with about 82% as singletons. The sample was PBMCs. The receptor source for this set is a woman aged 40 to 50 in good health. Some clones in this sample may be carry-over from other donors' samples.

The chain joins TRBV27 to TRBJ1-3; a weak D match, TRBD1 (5 bases). Germline V lookup: CDR1 MNHEY, CDR2 SMNVEV (reference sequence). Between the trimmed V and J ends, which lost 6 bases and 4 bases, there was a span of 16 bases. The CDR3 runs 15 residues. The CDR3 DNA is TGTGCCAGCAGCAGGGATAGATCGCCGGGAAACACCATATATTTT. This sequence encodes CASSRDRSPGNTIYF.

V and J are TRBV7-7 and TRBJ2-3, with a possible D match to TRBD2 (5 bases). The V and J ends lost 6 bases and 1 base respectively, with 14 bases between them. Germline V lookup: CDR1 SSHAT, CDR2 FNYEAQ (reference sequence). The CDR3 has 15 amino acids. CDR3 DNA sequence: TGTGCCAGCAGACCGGCGGACGGGGGCACAGATACGCAGTATTTT. Amino acid sequence: CASRPADGGTDTQYF.

With respect to this clone: Compared with germline, one end of the junction differs, possibly owing to a read error. The chain carries TRBV11-1 and TRBJ2-4, with TRBD2 matching 9 bases. The CDR3 is 15 amino acids. Germline V gene data show CDR1 as SGHAT and CDR2 as FQDESV (reference sequence). In DNA, the CDR3 is TGTGCCAGCAGCCTAGCGGGAATAGCCAAAAACATTCAGTACTTC. Protein sequence: CASSLAGIAKNIQYF.

This chain joins TRBV5-1 and TRBJ1-4; the D gene is possibly TRBD1 (5 bases). CDR1 and CDR2 (germline): SGHRS, YFSETQ. V was shortened by 2 bases and J by 8 bases, with 16 bases between the two germline ends. CDR3 length equals 15 residues. The CDR3 loop is CASSFAVGGEEKLFF. For the CDR3, the DNA is TGCGCCAGCAGCTTTGCCGTCGGGGGGGAAGAAAAACTGTTTTTT.

The CDR3 nucleotides read TGTGCCAGCGGAGAGGGGGCGGGCTCCTACAATGAGCAGTTCTTC. Its translation is CASGEGAGSYNEQFF. V gene TRBV2 combines with J gene TRBJ2-1; 7 nucleotides align to TRBD1. Germline V gene data show CDR1 as SNHLY and CDR2 as FYNNEI. After removal of 8 bases from V and 0 bases from J, the junction contained 7 bases not matched to a gene. The CDR3 is 15 amino acids.

V gene TRBV4-3 combines with J gene TRBJ1-1; 7 bases are shared with TRBD1. The CDR3 consists of 14 residues. Per the germline V gene, CDR1 is LGHNA and CDR2 is YSLEER. Germline trimming cut 7 bases from V and 10 bases from J; bases unmatched to any gene: 15. CDR3 nucleotides: TGCGCCAGCACCAGAGGGACAGCGAAACACTTAGCTTTCTTT. It translates to CASTRGTAKHLAFF.

This clone was counted ten times or more. J is TRBJ2-7 and V is TRBV30; 7 nucleotides agree with TRBD2. V dropped 0 bases and J dropped 4; count of bases not matched to a gene: 6. Germline CDR1 is GTSNPN and CDR2 is SVGIG (reference sequence). CDR3 length: 14 residues. The CDR3 coding sequence is TGTGCCTGGAGTGTACCCGGGGGAGGGTACGAGCAGTACTTC. As protein: CAWSVPGGGYEQYF.

This clone was detected many times. The chain joins TRBV19 to TRBJ2-7; D could derive from TRBD1 or TRBD2 (8 bases each). The CDR3 sequence is 15 residues long. The V gene's germline CDR1 is LNHDA and CDR2 SQIVND (reference sequence). Between the trimmed V and J ends, which lost 3 bases and 6 bases, there was a span of 18 bases. Here the CDR3 reads CASSMQGAGGREQYF. In DNA, the CDR3 is TGTGCCAGTAGTATGCAGGGGGCGGGAGGCCGCGAGCAGTACTTC.

The V gene is TRBV4-1, the J gene TRBJ2-2, with D tentatively TRBD2 (5 bases). The CDR3 length is 14 residues. Trimming pared 5 bases from V and 4 bases from J, leaving 11 bases between. Germline V gene data show CDR1 as MGHRA and CDR2 as YSYEKL. As DNA, the CDR3 is TGCGCCAGCAGCGTTGGACTGGCCACCGGGGAGCTGTTTTTT. This sequence encodes CASSVGLATGELFF.

This chain uses TRBV14 with TRBJ2-2, with 7 bases identical to TRBD2. The CDR3 totals 14 residues. Trimming at V came to 4 bases and at J to 9 bases, leaving 8 bases not matched to a gene. The germline CDR1 and CDR2 sequences are SGHDN and FVKESK. In nucleotides, the CDR3 is TGTGCCAGCAGCCCCCGAGCGGGGACCTGGGAGCTGTTTTTT. Encoded protein: CASSPRAGTWELFF.

Points on this clone: One base separates it from a far larger clone, so it is likely a read error. At the DNA level, this CDR3 is encoded by other sequences in the same sample as well. V and J are TRBV30 and TRBJ1-2; D gene unclear. CDR1 GTSNPN and CDR2 SVGIG come from the germline V gene (reference sequence). The length of the CDR3 is 13 residues. The CDR3, as DNA: TGTGCCTGGACCAAGGGTGGCGACTACGGCTACACCTTC. Its protein is CAWTKGGDYGYTF.

This clone was observed a few times. The chain carries TRBV7-9 and TRBJ1-1; D is ambiguous. Germline CDR1 reads SEHNR; CDR2 reads FQNEAQ (reference sequence). V was trimmed by 0 bases and J by 4 bases, leaving 9 bases between them. The CDR3 is 14 amino acids. CDR3 sequence: CASSLAEASTEAFF. Written as DNA, the CDR3 is TGTGCCAGCAGCTTAGCCGAGGCAAGCACTGAAGCTTTCTTT.

The V call is TRBV28, the J call TRBJ2-7; D not resolved. This CDR3 is 14 amino acids long. Between the trimmed V and J ends, which lost 2 bases and 4 bases, there was a span of 12 bases. Germline CDR1 reads MDHEN; CDR2 reads SYDVKM. The CDR3 spells CASSLGVPPYEQYF. The CDR3 bases are TGTGCCAGCAGTTTAGGGGTCCCCCCTTACGAGCAGTACTTC. Full variable domain (missing parts from reference TRBV28 and TRBJ2-7): DVKVTQSSRYLVKRTGEKVFLECVQDMDHENMFWYRQDPGLGLRLIYFSYDVKMKEKGDIPEGYSVSREKKERFSLILESASTNQTSMYLCASSLGVPPYEQYFGPGTRLTVT.

The gene calls are TRBV19 and TRBJ2-7, with a weak D call TRBD1 (6 bases). V was pared by 1 base and J by 2 bases, with 12 bases between. The CDR3 covers 15 residues. CDR1 is LNHDA and CDR2 is SQIVND in the germline V gene (reference sequence). This CDR3 is CASSIGGQTAYEQYF. The CDR3 DNA sequence: TGTGCCAGTAGTATAGGTGGACAGACCGCCTACGAGCAGTACTTC.